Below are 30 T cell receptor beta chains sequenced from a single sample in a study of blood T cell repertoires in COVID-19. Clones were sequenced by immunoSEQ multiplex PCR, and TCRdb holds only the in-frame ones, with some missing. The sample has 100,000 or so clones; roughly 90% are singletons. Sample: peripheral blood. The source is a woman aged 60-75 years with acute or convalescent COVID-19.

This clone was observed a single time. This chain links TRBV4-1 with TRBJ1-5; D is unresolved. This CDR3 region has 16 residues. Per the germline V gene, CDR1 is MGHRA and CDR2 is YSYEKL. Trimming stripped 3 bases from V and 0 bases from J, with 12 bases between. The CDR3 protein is CASSQKRTPSNQPQHF. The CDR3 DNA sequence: TGCGCCAGCAGCCAGAAAAGGACTCCTAGCAATCAGCCCCAGCATTTT.

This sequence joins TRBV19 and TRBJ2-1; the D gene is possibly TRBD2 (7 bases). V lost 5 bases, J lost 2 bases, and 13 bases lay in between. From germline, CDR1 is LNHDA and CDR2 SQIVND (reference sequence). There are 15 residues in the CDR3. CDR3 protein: CASSGGGGPYNEQFF. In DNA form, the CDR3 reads TGTGCCAGTAGTGGGGGCGGGGGACCCTACAATGAGCAGTTCTTC.

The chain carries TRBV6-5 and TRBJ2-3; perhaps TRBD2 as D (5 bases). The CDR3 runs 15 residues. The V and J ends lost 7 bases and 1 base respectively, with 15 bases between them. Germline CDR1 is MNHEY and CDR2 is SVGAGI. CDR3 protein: CASKARELRTDTQYF. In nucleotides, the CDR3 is TGTGCCAGCAAGGCAAGGGAGTTACGCACAGATACGCAGTATTTT.

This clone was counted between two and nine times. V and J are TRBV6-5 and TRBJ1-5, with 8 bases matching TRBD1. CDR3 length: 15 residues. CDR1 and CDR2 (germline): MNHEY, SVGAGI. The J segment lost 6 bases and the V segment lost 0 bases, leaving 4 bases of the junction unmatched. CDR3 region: CASSYSKTGVQPQHF. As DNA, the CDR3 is TGTGCCAGCAGTTACTCAAAGACAGGGGTTCAGCCCCAGCATTTT.

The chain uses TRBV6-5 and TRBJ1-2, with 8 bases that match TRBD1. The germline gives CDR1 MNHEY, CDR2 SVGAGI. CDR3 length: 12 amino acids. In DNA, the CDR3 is TGTGTAAGCGGACAGGGCGGCTATGGCTACACCTTC. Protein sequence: CVSGQGGYGYTF.

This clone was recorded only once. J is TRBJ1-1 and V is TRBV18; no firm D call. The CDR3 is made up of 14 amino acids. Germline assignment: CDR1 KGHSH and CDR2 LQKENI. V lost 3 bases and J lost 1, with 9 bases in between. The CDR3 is CASSPQSRNTEAFF. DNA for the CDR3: TGTGCCAGCTCACCTCAGTCACGGAACACTGAAGCTTTCTTT.

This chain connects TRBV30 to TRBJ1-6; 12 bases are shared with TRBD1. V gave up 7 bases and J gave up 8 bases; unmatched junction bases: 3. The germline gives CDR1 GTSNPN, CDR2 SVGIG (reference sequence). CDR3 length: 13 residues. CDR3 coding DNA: TGTGCCTCTGGGACAGGGGGCTATTCACCCCTCCACTTT. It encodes CASGTGGYSPLHF.

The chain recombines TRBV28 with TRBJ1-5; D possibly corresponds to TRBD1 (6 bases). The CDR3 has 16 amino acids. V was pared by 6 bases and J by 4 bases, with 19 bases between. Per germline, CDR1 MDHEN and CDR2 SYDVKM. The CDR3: CASRRSPGQRNQPQHF. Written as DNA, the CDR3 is TGTGCCAGCAGACGGAGCCCGGGACAAAGAAATCAGCCCCAGCATTTT.

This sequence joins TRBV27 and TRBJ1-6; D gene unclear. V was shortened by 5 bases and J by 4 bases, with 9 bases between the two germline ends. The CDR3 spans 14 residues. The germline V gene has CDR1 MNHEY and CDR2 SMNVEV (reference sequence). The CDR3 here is CASSPGTYNSPLHF. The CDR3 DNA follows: TGTGCCAGCAGTCCCGGTACTTATAATTCACCCCTCCACTTT.

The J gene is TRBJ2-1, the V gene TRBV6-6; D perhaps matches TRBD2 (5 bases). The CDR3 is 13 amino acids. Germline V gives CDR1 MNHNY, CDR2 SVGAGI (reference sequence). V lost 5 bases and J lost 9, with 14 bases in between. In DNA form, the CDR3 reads TGTGCCAGCAGTGAGCATCCTAGCCTTGAGCAGTTCTTC. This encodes CASSEHPSLEQFF.

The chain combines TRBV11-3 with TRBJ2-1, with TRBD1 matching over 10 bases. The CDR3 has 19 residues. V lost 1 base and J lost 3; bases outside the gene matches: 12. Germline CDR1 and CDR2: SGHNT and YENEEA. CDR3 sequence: CASSLVEAAGQGLYNEQFF. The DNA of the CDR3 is TGTGCCAGCAGCTTAGTAGAAGCTGCGGGACAGGGGCTCTACAATGAGCAGTTCTTC.

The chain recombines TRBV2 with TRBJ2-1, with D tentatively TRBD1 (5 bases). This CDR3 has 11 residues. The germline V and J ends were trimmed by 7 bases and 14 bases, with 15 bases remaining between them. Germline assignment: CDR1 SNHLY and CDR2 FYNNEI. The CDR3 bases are TGTGCCAGCACTCAAGACAGCTTGAAGTTCTTC. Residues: CASTQDSLKFF.

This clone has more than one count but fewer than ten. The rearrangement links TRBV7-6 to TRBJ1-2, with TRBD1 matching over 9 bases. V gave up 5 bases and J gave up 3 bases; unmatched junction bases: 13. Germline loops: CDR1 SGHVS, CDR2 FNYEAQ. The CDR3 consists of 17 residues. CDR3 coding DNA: TGTGCCAGCAGCCCGATACCGGGACAGGGATCAGACTATGGCTACACCTTC. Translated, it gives CASSPIPGQGSDYGYTF.

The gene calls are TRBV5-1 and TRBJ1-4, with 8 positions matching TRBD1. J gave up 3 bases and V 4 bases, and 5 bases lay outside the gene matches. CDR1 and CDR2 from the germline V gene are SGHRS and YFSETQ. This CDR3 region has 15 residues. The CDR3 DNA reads TGCGCCAGCAGCGGTGGACAGGGATCTAATGAAAAACTGTTTTTT. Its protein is CASSGGQGSNEKLFF.

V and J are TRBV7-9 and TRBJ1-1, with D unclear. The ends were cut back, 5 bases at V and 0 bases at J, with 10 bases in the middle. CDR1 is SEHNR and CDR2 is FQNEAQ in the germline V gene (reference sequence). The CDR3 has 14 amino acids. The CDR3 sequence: CASSPNSMNTEAFF. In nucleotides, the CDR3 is TGTGCCAGCAGCCCGAACAGCATGAACACTGAAGCTTTCTTT. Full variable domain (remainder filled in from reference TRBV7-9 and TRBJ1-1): DTGVSQNPRHKITKRGQNVTFRCDPISEHNRLYWYRQTLGQGPEFLTYFQNEAQLEKSRLLSDRFSAERPKGSFSTLEIQRTEQGDSAMYLCASSPNSMNTEAFFGQGTRLTVV.

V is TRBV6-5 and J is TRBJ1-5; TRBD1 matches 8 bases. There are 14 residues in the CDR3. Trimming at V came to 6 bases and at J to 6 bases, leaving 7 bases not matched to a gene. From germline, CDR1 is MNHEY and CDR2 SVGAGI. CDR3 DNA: TGTGCCAGCAGCAAAGACAGGGGAAGTCAGCCCCAGCATTTT. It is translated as CASSKDRGSQPQHF.

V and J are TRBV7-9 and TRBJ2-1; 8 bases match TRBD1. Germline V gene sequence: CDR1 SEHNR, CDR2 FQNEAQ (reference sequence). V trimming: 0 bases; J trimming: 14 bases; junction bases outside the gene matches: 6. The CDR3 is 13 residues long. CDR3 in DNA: TGTGCCAGCAGCTTAGCCGGTCAGGGGGCAGAGTTCTTC. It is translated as CASSLAGQGAEFF.

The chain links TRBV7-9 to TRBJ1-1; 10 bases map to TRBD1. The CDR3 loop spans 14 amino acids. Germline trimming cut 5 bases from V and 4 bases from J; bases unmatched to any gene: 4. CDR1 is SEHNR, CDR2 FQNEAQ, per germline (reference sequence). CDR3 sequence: CASSHDRGLTEAFF. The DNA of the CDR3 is TGTGCCAGCAGCCACGACAGGGGGCTCACTGAAGCTTTCTTT. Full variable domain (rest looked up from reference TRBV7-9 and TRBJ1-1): DTGVSQNPRHKITKRGQNVTFRCDPISEHNRLYWYRQTLGQGPEFLTYFQNEAQLEKSRLLSDRFSAERPKGSFSTLEIQRTEQGDSAMYLCASSHDRGLTEAFFGQGTRLTVV.

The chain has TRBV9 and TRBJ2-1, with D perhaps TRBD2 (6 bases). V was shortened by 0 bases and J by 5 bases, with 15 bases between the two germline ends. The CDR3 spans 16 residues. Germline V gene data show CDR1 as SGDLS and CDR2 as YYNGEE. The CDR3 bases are TGTGCCAGCAGCGTAGGGAATAGCGGTATTAACAATGAGCAGTTCTTC. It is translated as CASSVGNSGINNEQFF.

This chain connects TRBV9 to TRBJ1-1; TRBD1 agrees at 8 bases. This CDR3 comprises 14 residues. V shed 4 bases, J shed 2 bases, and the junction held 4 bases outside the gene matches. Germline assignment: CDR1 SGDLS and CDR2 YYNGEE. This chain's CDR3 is CASSLTGVNTEAFF. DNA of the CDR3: TGTGCCAGCAGCCTGACAGGGGTTAACACTGAAGCTTTCTTT.

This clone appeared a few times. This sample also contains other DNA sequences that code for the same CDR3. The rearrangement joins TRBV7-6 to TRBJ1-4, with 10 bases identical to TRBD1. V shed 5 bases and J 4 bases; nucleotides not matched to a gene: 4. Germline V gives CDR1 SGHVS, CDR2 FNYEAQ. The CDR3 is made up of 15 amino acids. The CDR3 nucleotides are TGTGCCAGCAGCCCCCGGACAGGGGGTAATGAAAAACTGTTTTTT. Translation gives CASSPRTGGNEKLFF.

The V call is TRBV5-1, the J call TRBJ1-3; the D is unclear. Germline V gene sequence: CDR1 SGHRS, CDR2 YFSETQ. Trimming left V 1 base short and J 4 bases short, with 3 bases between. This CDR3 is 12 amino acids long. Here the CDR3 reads CASSLSGNTIYF. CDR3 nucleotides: TGCGCCAGCAGCTTGTCGGGAAACACCATATATTTT.

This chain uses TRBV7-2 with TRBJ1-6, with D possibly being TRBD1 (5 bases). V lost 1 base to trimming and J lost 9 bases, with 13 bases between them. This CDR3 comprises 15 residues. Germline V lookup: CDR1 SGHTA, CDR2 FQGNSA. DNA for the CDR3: TGTGCCAGCAGCTTAGATTCGGGGACTGGTTCACCCCTCCACTTT. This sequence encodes CASSLDSGTGSPLHF.

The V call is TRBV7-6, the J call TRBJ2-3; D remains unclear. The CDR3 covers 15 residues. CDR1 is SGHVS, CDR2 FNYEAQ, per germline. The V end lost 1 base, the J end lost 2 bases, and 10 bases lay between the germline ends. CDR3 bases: TGTGCCAGCAGCTTAGGGCTAGGCCTCACAGATACGCAGTATTTT. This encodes CASSLGLGLTDTQYF.

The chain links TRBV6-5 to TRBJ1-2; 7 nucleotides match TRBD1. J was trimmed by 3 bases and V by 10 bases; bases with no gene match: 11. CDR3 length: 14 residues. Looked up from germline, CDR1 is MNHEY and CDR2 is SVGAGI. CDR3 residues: CATYRGREYYGYTF. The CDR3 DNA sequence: TGTGCCACGTACAGGGGACGCGAATACTATGGCTACACCTTC.

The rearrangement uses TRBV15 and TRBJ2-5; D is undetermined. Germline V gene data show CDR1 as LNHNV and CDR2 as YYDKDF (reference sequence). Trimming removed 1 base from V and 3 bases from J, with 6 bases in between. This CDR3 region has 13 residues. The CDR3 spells CATSRGPEETQYF. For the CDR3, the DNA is TGTGCCACCAGCAGAGGTCCAGAAGAGACCCAGTACTTC.

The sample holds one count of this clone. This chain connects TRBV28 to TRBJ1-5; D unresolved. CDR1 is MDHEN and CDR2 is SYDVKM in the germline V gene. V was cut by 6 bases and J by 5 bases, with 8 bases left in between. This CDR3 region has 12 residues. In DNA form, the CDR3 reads TGTGCCAGCAGGCGTCGGGATCAGCCCCAGCATTTT. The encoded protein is CASRRRDQPQHF. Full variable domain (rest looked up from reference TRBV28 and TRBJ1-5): DVKVTQSSRYLVKRTGEKVFLECVQDMDHENMFWYRQDPGLGLRLIYFSYDVKMKEKGDIPEGYSVSREKKERFSLILESASTNQTSMYLCASRRRDQPQHFGDGTRLSIL.

The CDR3 DNA sequence: TGTGCCAGTAGCACCCGGGTTGAGGAGACCCAGTACTTC. Translating it yields CASSTRVEETQYF. The rearrangement uses TRBV19 and TRBJ2-5; D remains ambiguous. Germline lookup yields CDR1 LNHDA and CDR2 SQIVND (reference sequence). V was clipped by 6 bases and J by 5 bases, with 13 bases between them. This CDR3 spans 13 amino acids.

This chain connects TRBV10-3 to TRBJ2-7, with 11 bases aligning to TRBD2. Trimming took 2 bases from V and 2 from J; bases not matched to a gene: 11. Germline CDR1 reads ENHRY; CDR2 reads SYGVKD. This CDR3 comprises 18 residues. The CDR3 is CAISESSSGSGRAYEQYF. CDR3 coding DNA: TGTGCCATCAGTGAGAGTAGTTCGGGTAGCGGGAGGGCCTACGAGCAGTACTTC.

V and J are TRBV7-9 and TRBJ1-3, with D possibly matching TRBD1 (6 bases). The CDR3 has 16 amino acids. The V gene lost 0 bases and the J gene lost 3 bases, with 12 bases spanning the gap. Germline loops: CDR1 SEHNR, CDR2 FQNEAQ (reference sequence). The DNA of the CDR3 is TGTGCCAGCAGCTTAGCTGCCGGGACACTTGGAAACACCATATATTTT. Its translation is CASSLAAGTLGNTIYF.